Given below is one TCR beta chain in context. The antigen remains unidentified. Participating donors were healthy, HIV-negative adults free of recent acute infections or vaccinations. The data stem from a study of shared clonotypes between healthy human individuals. CDR1 and CDR2 from the germline V gene are SGHTA and FQGTGA. Trimming stripped 5 bases from V and 1 base from J, with 13 bases between. This CDR3 is 15 amino acids long. Study findings and constraints: Few donors restricted represented genetic and exposure-history diversity.

Sequenced by immunoSEQ multiplex PCR; TCRdb stores in-frame clones only, minus some. In the table there are approximately 470,000 clones, roughly 80% of which are singletons. The V call is TRBV7-3, the J call TRBJ2-3; tentatively, D is TRBD2 (7 bases). The receptor comes from a woman in her thirties or forties in good health. Some clones in this sample may be carry-over from other donors' samples. Sequenced sample: PBMCs. CDR3 sequence reads: CASSLTGGRTDTQYF. For the CDR3, the DNA is TGTGCCAGCAGCCTCACGGGGGGCCGCACAGATACGCAGTATTTT.